Listed below are T cell receptor beta chains from one sample, sequenced in a study of control samples from healthy donors and cancer patients. Libraries were prepared by immunoSEQ multiplex PCR; TCRdb keeps only in-frame clonotypes and omits some of them. The sample has 400,000 to 450,000 clones, about nine tenths seen once. The sample taken for sequencing was PBMCs. All receptors derive from a man between 40 and 49 years old with head and neck cancer. Both conserved end residues are part of each CDR3. A D gene is named only where the DNA matches it firmly. Clone size is stated in some rows and not others, as once, few, many or a class when expanded.

>TRBV13|TRBJ1-1|-|TRBD1
TGTGCCAGCGAGGGACAGGGGGGAGACACTGAAGCTTTCTTT
CASEGQGGDTEAFF
>TRBV10-3|TRBJ1-1|-|TRBD1
TGTGCCATCAGTGAGGATAAAGGACAGGGCCACACTGAAGCTTTCTTT
CAISEDKGQGHTEAFF
>TRBV7-2|TRBJ2-7|-|TRBD1
TGTGCCAGCAGCTTATTGGGACAGGGGTACGAGCAGTACTTC
CASSLLGQGYEQYF
>TRBV7-9|TRBJ2-1|-|-
TGTGCCAGCAGCCGTCCCCGACTACCGTACAATGAGCAGTTCTTC
CASSRPRLPYNEQFF
>TRBV5-1|TRBJ1-1|few|TRBD1
TGCGCCAGCAGCTTGCACAGGGGTGGTGGAACTGAAGCTTTCTTT
CASSLHRGGGTEAFF
>TRBV19|TRBJ1-1|-|TRBD1
TGTGCCAGTAGTAAACAGGGGGCTCGGACTGAAGCTTTCTTT
CASSKQGARTEAFF
>TRBV5-1|TRBJ1-4|-|TRBD1
TGCGCCAGCAGCGCCGGGACAGATGGAATCACTAATGAAAAACTGTTTTTT
CASSAGTDGITNEKLFF
>TRBV28|TRBJ2-1|-|-
TGTGCCAGCAGTTTATCAGGGCACGATGAGCAGTTCTTC
CASSLSGHDEQFF
>TRBV10-1|TRBJ2-7|-|-
TGCGCCAGCAGTGTCGGCAAAGCCCCCTACGAGCAGTACTTC
CASSVGKAPYEQYF
>TRBV12-3/TRBV12-4|TRBJ2-7|-|-
TGTGCCAGCAGCCCCTACCGGGAAAACGAGCAGTACTTC
CASSPYRENEQYF
>TRBV28|TRBJ2-3|-|TRBD2
TGTGCCAGCAGCTCTCTAGCGGGAGGGCCTGGGGCGCAGTATTTT
CASSSLAGGPGAQYF
>TRBV29-1|TRBJ1-4|-|TRBD1
TGCAGCGTTGAGGGGACAGGGGATAATGAAAAACTGTTTTTT
CSVEGTGDNEKLFF
>TRBV7-9|TRBJ1-1|-|-
TGTGCCAGCAGGGGGCAGGCAGGCCCTCAAGCTTTCTTT
CASRGQAGPQAFF
>TRBV10-3|TRBJ2-3|-|-
TGTGCCATCAGTAGGGAAGAGCTCACAGATACGCAGTATTTT
CAISREELTDTQYF
>TRBV5-1|TRBJ2-1|once|-
TGCGCCAGCAGCCCCCTAGGGATGGAGGGGTACAATGAGCAGTTCTTC
CASSPLGMEGYNEQFF
>TRBV28|TRBJ1-3|once|TRBD1
TGTGCCAGCAGTTCCAGGGGGCTTACTGGAAACACCATATATTTT
CASSSRGLTGNTIYF
>TRBV9|TRBJ1-1|-|-
TGTGCCAGCAGCGTAGCAGGGGACGGGACTGAAGCTTTCTTT
CASSVAGDGTEAFF
>TRBV3-1/TRBV3-2|TRBJ1-2|-|-
TGTGCCAGCAGCCAAGGGGGGCAATATGGCTACACCTTC
CASSQGGQYGYTF
>TRBV18|TRBJ2-6|-|-
TGTGCCAGCTCAGGTTCTGGGGCCAACGTCCTGACTTTC
CASSGSGANVLTF
>TRBV4-1|TRBJ2-7|-|-
TGCGCCAGCAGCCAAGAGCCCCTAGCGAGTTCCTACGAGCAGTACTTC
CASSQEPLASSYEQYF
>TRBV30|TRBJ2-1|once|TRBD1
TGTGCCTGGACAGGGGGCTTAAATGAGCAGTTCTTC
CAWTGGLNEQFF
>TRBV19|TRBJ1-5|-|TRBD1
TGTGCCAGTAGGGACCAGGGGGCTTTTAATCAGCCCCAGCATTTT
CASRDQGAFNQPQHF
>TRBV28|TRBJ1-1|-|-
TGTGCCAGCAGGGGCGGACAGAAGAACACTGAAGCTTTCTTT
CASRGGQKNTEAFF
>TRBV2|TRBJ1-1|few|-
TGTGCCAGCAGCGCTCAAAGGGGCAGTGAAGCTTTCTTT
CASSAQRGSEAFF
>TRBV12-5|TRBJ1-4|-|-
TGTGCTAGTGGTTTGCACCCCGGGACCCCCGATCGGAAACTGTTTTTT
CASGLHPGTPDRKLFF